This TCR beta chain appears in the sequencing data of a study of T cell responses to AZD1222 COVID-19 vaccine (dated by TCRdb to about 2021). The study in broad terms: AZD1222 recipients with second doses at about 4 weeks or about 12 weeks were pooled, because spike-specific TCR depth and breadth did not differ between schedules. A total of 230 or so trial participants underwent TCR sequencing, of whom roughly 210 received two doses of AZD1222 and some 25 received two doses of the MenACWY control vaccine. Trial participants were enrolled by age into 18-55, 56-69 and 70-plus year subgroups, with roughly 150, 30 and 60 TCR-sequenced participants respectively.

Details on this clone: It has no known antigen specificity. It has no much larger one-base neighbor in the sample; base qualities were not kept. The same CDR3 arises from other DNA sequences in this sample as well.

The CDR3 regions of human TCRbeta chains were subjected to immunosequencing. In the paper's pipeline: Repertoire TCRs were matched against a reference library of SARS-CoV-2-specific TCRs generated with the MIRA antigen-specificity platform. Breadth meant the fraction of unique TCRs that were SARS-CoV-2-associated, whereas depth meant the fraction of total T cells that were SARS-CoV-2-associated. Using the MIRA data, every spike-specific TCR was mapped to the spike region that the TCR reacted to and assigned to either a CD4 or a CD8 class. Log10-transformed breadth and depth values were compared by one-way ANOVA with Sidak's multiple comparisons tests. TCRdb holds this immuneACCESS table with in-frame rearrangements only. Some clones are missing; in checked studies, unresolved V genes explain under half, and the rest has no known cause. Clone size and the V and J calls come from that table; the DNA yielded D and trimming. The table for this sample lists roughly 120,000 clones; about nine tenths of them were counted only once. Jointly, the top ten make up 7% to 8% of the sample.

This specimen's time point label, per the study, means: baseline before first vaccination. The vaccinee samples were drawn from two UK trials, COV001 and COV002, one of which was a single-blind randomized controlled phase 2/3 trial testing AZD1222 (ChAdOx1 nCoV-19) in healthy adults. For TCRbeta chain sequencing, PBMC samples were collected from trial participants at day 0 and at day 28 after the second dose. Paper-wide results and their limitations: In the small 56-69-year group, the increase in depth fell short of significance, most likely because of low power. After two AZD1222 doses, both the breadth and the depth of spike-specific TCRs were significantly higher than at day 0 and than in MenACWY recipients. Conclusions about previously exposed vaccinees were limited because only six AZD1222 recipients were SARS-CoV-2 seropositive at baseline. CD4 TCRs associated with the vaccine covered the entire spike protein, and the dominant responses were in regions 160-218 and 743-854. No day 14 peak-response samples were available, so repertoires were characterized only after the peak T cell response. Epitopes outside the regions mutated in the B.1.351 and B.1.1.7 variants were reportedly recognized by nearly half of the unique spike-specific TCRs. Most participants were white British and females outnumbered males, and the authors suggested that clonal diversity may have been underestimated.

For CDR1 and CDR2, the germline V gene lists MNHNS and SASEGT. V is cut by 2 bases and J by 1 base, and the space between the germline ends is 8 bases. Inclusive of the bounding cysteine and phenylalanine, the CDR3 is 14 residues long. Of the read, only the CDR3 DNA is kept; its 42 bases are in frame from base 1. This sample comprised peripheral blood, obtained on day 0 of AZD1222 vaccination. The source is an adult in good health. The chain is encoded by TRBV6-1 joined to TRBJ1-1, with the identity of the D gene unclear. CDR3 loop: CASSESGPNTEAFF. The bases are TGTGCCAGCAGTGAATCTGGACCGAACACTGAAGCTTTCTTT.